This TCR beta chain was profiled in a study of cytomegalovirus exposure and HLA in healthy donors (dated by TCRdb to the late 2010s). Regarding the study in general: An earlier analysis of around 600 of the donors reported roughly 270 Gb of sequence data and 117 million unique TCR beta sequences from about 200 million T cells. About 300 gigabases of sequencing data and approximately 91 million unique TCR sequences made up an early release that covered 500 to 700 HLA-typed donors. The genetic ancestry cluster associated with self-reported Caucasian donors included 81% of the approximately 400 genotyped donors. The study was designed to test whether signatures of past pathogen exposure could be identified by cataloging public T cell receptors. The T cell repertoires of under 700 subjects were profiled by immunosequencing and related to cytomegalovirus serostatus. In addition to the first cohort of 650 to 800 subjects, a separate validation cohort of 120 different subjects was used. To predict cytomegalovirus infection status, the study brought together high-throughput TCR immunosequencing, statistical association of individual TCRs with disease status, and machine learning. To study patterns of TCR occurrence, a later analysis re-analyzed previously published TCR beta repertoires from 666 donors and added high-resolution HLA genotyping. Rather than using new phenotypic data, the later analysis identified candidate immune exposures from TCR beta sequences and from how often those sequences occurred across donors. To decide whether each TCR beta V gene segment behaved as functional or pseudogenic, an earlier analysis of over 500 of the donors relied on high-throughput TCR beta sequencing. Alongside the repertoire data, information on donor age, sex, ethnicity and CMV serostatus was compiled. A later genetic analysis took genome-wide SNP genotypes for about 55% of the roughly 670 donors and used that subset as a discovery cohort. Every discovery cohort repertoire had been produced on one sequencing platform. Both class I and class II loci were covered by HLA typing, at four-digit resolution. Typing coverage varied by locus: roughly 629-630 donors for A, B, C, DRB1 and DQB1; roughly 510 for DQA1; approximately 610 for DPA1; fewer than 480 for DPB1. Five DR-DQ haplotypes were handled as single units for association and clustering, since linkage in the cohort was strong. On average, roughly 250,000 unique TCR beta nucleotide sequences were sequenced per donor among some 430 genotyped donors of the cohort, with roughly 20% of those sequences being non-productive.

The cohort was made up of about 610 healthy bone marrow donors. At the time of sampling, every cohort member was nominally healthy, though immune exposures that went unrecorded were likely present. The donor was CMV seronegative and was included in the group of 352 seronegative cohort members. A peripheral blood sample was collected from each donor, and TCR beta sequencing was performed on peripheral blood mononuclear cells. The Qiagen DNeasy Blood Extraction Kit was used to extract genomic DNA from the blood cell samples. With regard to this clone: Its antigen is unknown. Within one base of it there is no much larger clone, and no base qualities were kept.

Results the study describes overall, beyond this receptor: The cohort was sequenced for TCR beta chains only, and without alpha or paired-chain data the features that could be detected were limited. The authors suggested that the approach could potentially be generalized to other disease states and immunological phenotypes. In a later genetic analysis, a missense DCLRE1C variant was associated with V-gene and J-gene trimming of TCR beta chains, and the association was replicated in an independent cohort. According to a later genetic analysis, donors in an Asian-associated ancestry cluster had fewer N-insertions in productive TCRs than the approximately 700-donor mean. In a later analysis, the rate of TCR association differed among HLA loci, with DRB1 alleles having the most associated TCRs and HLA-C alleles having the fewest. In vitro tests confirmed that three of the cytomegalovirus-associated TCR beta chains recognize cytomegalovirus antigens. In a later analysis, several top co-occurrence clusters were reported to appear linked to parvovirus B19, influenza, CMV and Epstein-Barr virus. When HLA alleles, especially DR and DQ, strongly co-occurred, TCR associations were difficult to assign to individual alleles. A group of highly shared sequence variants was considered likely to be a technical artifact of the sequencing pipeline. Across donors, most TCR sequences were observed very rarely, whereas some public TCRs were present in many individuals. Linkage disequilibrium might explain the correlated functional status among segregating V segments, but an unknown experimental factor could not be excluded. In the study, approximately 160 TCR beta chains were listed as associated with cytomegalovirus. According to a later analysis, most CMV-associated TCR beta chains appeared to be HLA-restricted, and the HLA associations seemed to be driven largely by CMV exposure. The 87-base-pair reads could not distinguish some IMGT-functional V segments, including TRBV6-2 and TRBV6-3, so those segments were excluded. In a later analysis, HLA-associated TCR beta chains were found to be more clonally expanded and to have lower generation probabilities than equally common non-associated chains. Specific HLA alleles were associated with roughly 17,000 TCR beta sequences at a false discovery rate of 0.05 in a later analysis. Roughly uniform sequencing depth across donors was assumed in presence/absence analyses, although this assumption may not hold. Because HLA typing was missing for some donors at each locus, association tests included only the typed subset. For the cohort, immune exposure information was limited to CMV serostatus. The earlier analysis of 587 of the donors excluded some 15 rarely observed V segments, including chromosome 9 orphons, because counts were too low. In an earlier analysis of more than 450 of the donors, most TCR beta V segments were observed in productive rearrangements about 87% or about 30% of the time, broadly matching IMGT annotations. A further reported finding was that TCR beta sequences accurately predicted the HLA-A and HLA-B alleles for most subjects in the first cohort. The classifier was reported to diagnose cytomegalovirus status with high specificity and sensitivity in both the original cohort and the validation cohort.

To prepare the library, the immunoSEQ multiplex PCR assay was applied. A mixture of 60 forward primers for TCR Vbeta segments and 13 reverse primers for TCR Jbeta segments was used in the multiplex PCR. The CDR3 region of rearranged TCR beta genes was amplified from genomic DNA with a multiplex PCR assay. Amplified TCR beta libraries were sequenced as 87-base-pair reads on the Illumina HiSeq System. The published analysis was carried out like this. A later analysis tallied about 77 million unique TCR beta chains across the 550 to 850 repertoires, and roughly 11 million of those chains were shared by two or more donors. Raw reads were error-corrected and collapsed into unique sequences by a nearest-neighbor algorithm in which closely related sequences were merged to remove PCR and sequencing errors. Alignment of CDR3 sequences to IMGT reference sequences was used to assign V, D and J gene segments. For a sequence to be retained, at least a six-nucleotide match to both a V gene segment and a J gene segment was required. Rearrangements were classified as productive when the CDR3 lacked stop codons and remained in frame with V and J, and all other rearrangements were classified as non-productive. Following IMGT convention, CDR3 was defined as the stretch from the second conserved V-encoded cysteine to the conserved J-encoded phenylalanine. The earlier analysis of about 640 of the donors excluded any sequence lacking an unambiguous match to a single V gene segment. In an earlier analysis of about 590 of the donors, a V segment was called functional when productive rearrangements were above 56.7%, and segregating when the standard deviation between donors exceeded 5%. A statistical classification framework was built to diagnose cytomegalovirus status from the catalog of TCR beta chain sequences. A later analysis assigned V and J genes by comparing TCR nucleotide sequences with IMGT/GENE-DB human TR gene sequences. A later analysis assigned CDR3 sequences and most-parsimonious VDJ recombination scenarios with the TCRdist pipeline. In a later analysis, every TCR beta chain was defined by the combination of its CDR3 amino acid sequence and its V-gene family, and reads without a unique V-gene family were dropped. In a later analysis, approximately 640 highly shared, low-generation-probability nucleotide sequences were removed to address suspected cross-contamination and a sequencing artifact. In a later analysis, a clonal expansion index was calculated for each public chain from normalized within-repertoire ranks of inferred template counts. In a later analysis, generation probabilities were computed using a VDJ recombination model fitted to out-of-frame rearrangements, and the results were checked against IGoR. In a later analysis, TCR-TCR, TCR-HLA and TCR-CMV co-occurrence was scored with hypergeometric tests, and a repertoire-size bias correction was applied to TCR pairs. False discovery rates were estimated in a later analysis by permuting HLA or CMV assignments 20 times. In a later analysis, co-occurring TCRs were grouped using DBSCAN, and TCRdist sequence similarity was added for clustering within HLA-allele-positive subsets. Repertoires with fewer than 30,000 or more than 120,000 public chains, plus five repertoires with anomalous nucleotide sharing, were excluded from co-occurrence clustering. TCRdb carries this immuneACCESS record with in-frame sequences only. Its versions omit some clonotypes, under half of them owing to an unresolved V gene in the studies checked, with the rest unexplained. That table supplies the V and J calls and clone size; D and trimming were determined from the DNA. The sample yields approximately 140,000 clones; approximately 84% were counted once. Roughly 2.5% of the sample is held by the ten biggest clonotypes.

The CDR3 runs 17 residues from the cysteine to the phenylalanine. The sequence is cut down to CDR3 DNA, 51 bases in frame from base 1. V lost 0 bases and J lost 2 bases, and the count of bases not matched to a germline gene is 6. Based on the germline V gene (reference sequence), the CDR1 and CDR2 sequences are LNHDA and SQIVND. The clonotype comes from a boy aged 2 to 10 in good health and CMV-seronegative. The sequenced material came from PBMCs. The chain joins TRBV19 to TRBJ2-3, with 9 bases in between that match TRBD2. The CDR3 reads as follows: CASSIEAAGGPTDTQYF. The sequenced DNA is TGTGCCAGTAGTATAGAAGCAGCGGGAGGACCCACAGATACGCAGTATTTT.